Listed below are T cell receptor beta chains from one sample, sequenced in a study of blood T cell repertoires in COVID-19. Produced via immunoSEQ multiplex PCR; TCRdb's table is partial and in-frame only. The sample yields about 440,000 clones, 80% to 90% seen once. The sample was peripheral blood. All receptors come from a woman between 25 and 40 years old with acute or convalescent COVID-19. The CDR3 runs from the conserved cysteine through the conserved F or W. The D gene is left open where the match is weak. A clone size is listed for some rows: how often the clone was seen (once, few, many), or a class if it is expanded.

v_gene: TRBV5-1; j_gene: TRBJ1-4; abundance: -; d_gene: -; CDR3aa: CASSLAPAGEKLFF; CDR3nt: TGCGCCAGCAGCTTGGCCCCGGCGGGTGAAAAACTGTTTTTT
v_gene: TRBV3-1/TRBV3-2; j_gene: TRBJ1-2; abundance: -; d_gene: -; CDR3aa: CASSQRGNYGYTF; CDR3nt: TGTGCCAGCAGCCAGAGAGGGAACTATGGCTACACCTTC
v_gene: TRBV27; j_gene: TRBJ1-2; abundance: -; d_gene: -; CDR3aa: CASSPSNRDGGYTF; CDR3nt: TGTGCCAGCAGTCCATCGAACAGGGATGGTGGCTACACCTTC
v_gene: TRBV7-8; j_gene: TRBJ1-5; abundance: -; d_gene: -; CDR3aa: CASSLSPKDSHSNQPQHF; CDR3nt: TGTGCCAGCAGCTTATCCCCCAAAGACAGCCATAGCAATCAGCCCCAGCATTTT
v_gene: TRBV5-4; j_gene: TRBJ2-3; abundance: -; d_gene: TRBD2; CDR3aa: CASSPSSGSGRRTDTQYF; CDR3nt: TGTGCCAGCAGCCCGTCCTCGGGTAGCGGGCGTCGCACAGATACGCAGTATTTT
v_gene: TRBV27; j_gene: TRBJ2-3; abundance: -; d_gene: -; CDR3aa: CASSLSPADTQYF; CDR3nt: TGTGCCAGCAGTTTATCGCCGGCAGATACGCAGTATTTT
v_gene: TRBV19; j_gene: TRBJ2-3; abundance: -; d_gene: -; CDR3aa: CASKGTPTDTQYF; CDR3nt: TGTGCCAGTAAAGGGACTCCCACAGATACGCAGTATTTT
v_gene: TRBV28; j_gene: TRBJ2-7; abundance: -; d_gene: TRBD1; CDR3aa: CASSGPGQGLYEQYF; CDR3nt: TGTGCCAGCAGTGGACCGGGACAGGGGCTCTACGAGCAGTACTTC
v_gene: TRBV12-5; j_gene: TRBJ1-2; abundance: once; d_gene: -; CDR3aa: CASGLGGGGGYTF; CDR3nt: TGTGCTAGTGGCCTCGGGGGGGGAGGAGGCTACACCTTC
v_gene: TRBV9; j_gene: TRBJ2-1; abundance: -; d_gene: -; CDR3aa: CASTPRGSSYNEQFF; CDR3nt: TGTGCCAGCACTCCCCGGGGGAGCTCCTACAATGAGCAGTTCTTC
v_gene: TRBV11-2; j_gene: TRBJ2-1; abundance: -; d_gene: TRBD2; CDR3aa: CASSSPSGGGNEQFF; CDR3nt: TGTGCCAGCAGCTCACCTAGCGGGGGGGGCAATGAGCAGTTCTTC
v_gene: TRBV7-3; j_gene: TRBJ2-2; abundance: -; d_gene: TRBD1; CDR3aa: CATGQGAAAGELFF; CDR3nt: TGTGCCACCGGACAGGGGGCAGCTGCCGGGGAGCTGTTTTTT
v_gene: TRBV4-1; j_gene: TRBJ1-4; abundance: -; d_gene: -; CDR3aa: CASSQLTEIKNEKLFF; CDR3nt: TGCGCCAGCAGCCAACTTACAGAAATAAAAAATGAAAAACTGTTTTTT
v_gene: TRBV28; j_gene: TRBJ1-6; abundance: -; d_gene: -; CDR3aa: CASRVRGLNNSPLHF; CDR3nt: TGTGCCAGCAGAGTCCGGGGACTTAATAATTCACCCCTCCACTTT
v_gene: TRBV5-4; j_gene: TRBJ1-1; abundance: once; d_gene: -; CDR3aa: CASSLGAGLNTEAFF; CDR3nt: TGTGCCAGCAGCTTGGGTGCAGGCTTGAACACTGAAGCTTTCTTT
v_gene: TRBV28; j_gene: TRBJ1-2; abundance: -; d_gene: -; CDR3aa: CASSTRQAPYGYTF; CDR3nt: TGTGCCAGCAGTACAAGACAGGCTCCCTATGGCTACACCTTC
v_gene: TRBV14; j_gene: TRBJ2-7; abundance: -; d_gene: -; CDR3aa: CASSHDITDEQYF; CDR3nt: TGTGCCAGCAGCCACGACATTACTGACGAGCAGTACTTC
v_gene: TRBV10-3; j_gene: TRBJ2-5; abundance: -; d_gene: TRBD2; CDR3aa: CAISEGSGGVRETQYF; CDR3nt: TGTGCCATCAGTGAGGGCAGCGGGGGGGTGCGAGAGACCCAGTACTTC
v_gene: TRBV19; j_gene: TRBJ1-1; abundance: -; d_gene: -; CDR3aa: CASLGELNTEAFF; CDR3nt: TGTGCCAGTTTGGGCGAGTTGAACACTGAAGCTTTCTTT
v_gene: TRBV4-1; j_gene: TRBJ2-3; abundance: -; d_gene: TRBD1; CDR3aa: CASRLTGGTDTQYF; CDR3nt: TGCGCCAGCAGACTAACAGGGGGCACAGATACGCAGTATTTT
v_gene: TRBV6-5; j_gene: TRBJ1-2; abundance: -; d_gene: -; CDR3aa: CASSYSPREANYGYTF; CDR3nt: TGTGCCAGCAGTTACTCCCCCAGGGAAGCTAACTATGGCTACACCTTC
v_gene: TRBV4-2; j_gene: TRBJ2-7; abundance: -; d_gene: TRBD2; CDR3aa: CASSQEISGGAGQYF; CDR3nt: TGTGCCAGCAGCCAAGAAATAAGCGGGGGGGCCGGGCAGTACTTC
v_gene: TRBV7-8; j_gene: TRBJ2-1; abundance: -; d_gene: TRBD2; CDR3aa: CASSRSSGGAANEQFF; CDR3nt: TGTGCCAGCAGTCGATCTAGCGGGGGGGCTGCGAATGAGCAGTTCTTC
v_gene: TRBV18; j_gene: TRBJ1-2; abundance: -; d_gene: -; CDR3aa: CASSPTENYGYTF; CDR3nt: TGTGCCAGCTCACCGACAGAGAACTATGGCTACACCTTC
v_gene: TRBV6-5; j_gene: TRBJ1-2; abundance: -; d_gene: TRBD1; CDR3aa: CASSYSRGADTYGYTF; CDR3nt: TGTGCCAGCAGTTACAGCAGGGGGGCGGATACTTATGGCTACACCTTC
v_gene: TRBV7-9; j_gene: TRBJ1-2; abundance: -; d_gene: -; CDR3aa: CASSLGAGPNYGYTF; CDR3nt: TGTGCCAGCAGCTTAGGGGCAGGGCCTAACTATGGCTACACCTTC
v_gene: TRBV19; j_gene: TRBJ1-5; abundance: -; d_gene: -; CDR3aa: CATLDRMGQPQHF; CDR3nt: TGTGCCACCCTCGACAGAATGGGTCAGCCCCAGCATTTT
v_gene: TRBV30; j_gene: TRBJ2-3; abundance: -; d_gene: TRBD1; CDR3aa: CAWADGQGDFGDTQYF; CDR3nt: TGTGCCTGGGCCGATGGACAGGGGGACTTCGGAGATACGCAGTATTTT
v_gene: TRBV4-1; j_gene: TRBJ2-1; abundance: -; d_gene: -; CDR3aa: CASSQEGRTDNEQFF; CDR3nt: TGCGCCAGCAGCCAAGAGGGCAGAACCGACAATGAGCAGTTCTTC
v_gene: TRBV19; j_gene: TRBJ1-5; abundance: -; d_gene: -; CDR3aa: CASRSLLGGAGQPQHF; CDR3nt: TGTGCCAGTAGATCACTACTTGGGGGGGCAGGACAGCCCCAGCATTTT
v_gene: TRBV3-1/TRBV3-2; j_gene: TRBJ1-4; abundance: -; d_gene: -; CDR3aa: CASSQDRPGYEKLFF; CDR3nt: TGTGCCAGCAGCCAAGATAGGCCAGGGTATGAAAAACTGTTTTTT
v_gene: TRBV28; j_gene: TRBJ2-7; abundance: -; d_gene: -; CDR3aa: CASSLTHYEQYF; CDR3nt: TGTGCCAGCAGCTTGACACACTACGAGCAGTACTTC
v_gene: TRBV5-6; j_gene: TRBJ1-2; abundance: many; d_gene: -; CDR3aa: CASSPREGYGYTF; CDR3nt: TGTGCCAGCAGCCCACGGGAGGGGTATGGCTACACCTTC
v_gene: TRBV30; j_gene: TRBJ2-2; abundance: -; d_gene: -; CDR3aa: CAWSPDRTNTGELFF; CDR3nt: TGTGCCTGGAGCCCGGACAGAACGAACACCGGGGAGCTGTTTTTT
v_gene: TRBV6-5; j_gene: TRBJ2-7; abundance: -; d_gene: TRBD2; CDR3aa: CASSYSIPQRGSEQYF; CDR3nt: TGTGCCAGCAGTTACTCGATTCCCCAGCGGGGGAGCGAGCAGTACTTC
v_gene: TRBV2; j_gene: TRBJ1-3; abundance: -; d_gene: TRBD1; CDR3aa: CASTRLGQLSGNTIYF; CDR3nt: TGTGCCAGCACCCGACTGGGACAGCTCTCTGGAAACACCATATATTTT
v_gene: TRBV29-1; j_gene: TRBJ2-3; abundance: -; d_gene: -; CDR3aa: CSVERGSSLDTQYF; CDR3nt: TGCAGCGTTGAGCGGGGCTCCTCCCTGGATACGCAGTATTTT
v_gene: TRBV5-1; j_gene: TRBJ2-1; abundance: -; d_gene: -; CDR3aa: CASSLGDSLGNEQFF; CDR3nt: TGCGCCAGCAGCTTGGGGGACTCCCTAGGCAATGAGCAGTTCTTC
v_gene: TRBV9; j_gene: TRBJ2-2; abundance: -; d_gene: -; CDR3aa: CASRDMTGELFF; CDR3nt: TGTGCCAGCAGAGACATGACGGGGGAGCTGTTTTTT
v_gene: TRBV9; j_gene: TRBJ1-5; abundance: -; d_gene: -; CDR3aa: CASSVGTGNQPQHF; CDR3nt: TGTGCCAGCAGCGTAGGGACGGGGAATCAGCCCCAGCATTTT
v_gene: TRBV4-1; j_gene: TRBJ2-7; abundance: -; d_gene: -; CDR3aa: CASSQGGGQSSYEQYF; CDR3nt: TGCGCCAGCAGCCAAGGCGGAGGGCAGAGCTCCTACGAGCAGTACTTC
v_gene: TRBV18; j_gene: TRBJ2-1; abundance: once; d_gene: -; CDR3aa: CASSLAAVSYNEQFF; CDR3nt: TGTGCCAGCTCACTAGCGGCTGTATCCTACAATGAGCAGTTCTTC
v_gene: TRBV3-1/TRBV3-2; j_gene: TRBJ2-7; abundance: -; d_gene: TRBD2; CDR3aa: CASSQQRGARYEQYF; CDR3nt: TGTGCCAGCAGCCAACAGCGGGGGGCACGCTACGAGCAGTACTTC
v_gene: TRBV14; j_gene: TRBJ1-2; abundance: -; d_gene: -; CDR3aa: CASSQDSDSYYGYTF; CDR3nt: TGTGCCAGCAGCCAAGATTCGGACAGTTACTATGGCTACACCTTC
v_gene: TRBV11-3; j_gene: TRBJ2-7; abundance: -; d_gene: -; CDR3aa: CASSLGGGAYEQYF; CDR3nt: TGTGCCAGCAGCTTAGGTGGGGGCGCCTACGAGCAGTACTTC
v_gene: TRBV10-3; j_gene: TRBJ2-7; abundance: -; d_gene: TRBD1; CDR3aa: CAISGPGQGQDEQYF; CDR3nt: TGTGCCATCAGTGGGCCGGGACAGGGACAGGACGAGCAGTACTTC
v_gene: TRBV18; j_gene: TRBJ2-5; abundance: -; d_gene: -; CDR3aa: CASSAGNQETQYF; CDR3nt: TGTGCCAGCTCAGCGGGGAATCAAGAGACCCAGTACTTC
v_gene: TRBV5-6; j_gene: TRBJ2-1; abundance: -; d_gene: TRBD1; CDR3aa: CASSLPSTGYEQFF; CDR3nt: TGTGCCAGCAGCTTACCCTCGACAGGGTATGAGCAGTTCTTC
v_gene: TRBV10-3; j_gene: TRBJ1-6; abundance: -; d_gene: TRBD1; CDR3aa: CAISEKGGQGNSPLHF; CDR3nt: TGTGCCATCAGTGAGAAGGGCGGACAGGGGAATTCACCCCTCCACTTT
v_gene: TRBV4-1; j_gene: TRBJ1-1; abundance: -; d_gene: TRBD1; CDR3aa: CASSLFGQGRSTEAFF; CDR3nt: TGCGCCAGCAGCCTCTTCGGACAGGGAAGAAGCACTGAAGCTTTCTTT
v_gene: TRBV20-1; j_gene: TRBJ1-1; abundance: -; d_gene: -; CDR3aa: CSAIGGSEAFF; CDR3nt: TGCAGTGCTATCGGGGGATCTGAAGCTTTCTTT
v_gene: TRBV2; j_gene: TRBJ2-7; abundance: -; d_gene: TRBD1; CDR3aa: CASSRTGASEQYF; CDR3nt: TGTGCCAGCAGTAGGACAGGGGCGAGCGAGCAGTACTTC
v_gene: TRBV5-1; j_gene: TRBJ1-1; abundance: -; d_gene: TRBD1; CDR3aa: CASSLLGTVSNTEAFF; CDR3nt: TGCGCCAGCAGCTTGCTAGGGACAGTGTCGAACACTGAAGCTTTCTTT
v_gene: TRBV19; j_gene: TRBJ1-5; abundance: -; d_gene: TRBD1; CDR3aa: CASSTPGSRTGYNQPQHF; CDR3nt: TGTGCCAGTAGTACCCCCGGCAGCCGGACAGGGTACAATCAGCCCCAGCATTTT
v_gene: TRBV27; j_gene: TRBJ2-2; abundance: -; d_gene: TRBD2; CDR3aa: CASSRGGGNTGELFF; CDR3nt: TGTGCCAGCAGCCGGGGCGGGGGGAACACCGGGGAGCTGTTTTTT
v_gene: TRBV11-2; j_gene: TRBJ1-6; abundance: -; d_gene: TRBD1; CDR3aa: CASSDRGRNSPLHF; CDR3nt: TGTGCCAGCAGCGACAGGGGGCGAAATTCACCCCTCCACTTT